This entry lists 21 T cell receptor beta chains sequenced from one sample in a study of control samples from healthy donors and cancer patients. The table came from immunoSEQ multiplex PCR; TCRdb's copy has only in-frame clones and leaves some out. The data contain about 150,000 clones, more than 90% of them singletons. The sequenced material came from blood. Source of these receptors: a woman aged 40 to 55 in good health.

The V and J genes are TRBV10-2 and TRBJ1-2, with D perhaps matching TRBD1 (6 bases). With 9 bases removed from V and 8 bases from J, the gap between germline ends came to 13 bases. From germline, CDR1 is WSHSY and CDR2 SAAADI. This CDR3 is built from 11 residues. The CDR3 bases are TGCGCCAGTCGTGACGGGGGCGGCTACACCTTC. Encoded protein: CASRDGGGYTF.

CDR3 amino acids: CASRGTGGNQPQHF. The CDR3 bases are TGTGCCAGCAGGGGGACAGGGGGCAATCAGCCCCAGCATTTT. The chain combines TRBV6-5 with TRBJ1-5; 10 bases align to TRBD1. CDR1 and CDR2 (germline): MNHEY, SVGAGI. This CDR3 is built from 14 residues. The ends lost 6 bases at V and 2 bases at J; junction bases unmatched: 1.

CDR3 bases: TGTGCCAGTAGTATGAAGGCGCTGGTGCCGGGAAAACTGTTTTTT. It codes for CASSMKALVPGKLFF. This chain joins TRBV19 and TRBJ1-4; no definite D call. Germline-derived CDR1 and CDR2 are LNHDA and SQIVND (reference sequence). The CDR3 runs 15 residues. Trimming stripped 3 bases from V and 10 bases from J, with 18 bases between. The entire variable domain, with the rest obtained from reference TRBV19 and TRBJ1-4, is as follows: DGGITQSPKYLFRKEGQNVTLSCEQNLNHDAMYWYRQDPGQGLRLIYYSQIVNDFQKGDIAEGYSVSREKKESFPLTVTSAQKNPTAFYLCASSMKALVPGKLFFGSGTQLSVL.

This clone appeared once. This chain uses TRBV12-5 with TRBJ1-2; a possible D gene is TRBD1 (6 bases). Germline V gene sequence: CDR1 LGHNT, CDR2 FRNRAP. CDR3 length: 13 amino acids. Trimming cost V 3 bases and J 2 bases, with 7 bases left between them. In DNA, the CDR3 is TGTGCTAGTGGTTTCCAGGGGAACTATGGCTACACCTTC. It is translated as CASGFQGNYGYTF.

This clone was detected ten times or more. The rearrangement uses TRBV18 and TRBJ1-1; 8 positions agree with TRBD1. The V and J ends lost 3 bases and 1 base, in that order; junction bases with no gene match: 4. The CDR3 is 15 residues long. The germline gives CDR1 KGHSH, CDR2 LQKENI. CDR3 loop: CASSPGQGANTEAFF. The CDR3 DNA reads as TGTGCCAGCTCACCGGGGCAGGGGGCGAACACTGAAGCTTTCTTT.

This chain links TRBV5-1 with TRBJ1-1; the match to TRBD1 covers 8 bases. The trim removed 4 bases at V and 1 base at J, leaving 6 bases unmatched. Germline assignment: CDR1 SGHRS and CDR2 YFSETQ. CDR3 size: 15 residues. The CDR3 here is CASSPWTGQNTEAFF. CDR3 sequence (DNA): TGCGCCAGCAGCCCCTGGACAGGGCAGAACACTGAAGCTTTCTTT.

The V call is TRBV15, the J call TRBJ1-4; 8 bases are a match to TRBD1. The CDR3 loop spans 16 amino acids. Germline V lookup: CDR1 LNHNV, CDR2 YYDKDF (reference sequence). Trimming cost V 0 bases and J 7 bases; bases outside gene matches: 7. The CDR3 bases are TGTGCCACCAGCAGAGATCTTGGACAGGGCCGTGAAAAACTGTTTTTT. Translation gives CATSRDLGQGREKLFF.

The CDR3: CASSLHLTSGGYEQYF. CDR3 nucleotides: TGTGCCAGCAGTTTACACTTGACTAGCGGGGGTTACGAGCAGTACTTC. This sequence joins TRBV27 and TRBJ2-7, with TRBD2 identical over 12 bases. The CDR3 is 16 amino acids. Germline CDR1 reads MNHEY; CDR2 reads SMNVEV (reference sequence). J gave up 4 bases and V 2 bases, and 6 bases lay outside the gene matches.

This clone was observed a few times. The rearrangement uses TRBV7-9 and TRBJ1-3; D call uncertain. CDR1 SEHNR and CDR2 FQNEAQ come from the germline V gene (reference sequence). The length of the CDR3 is 12 residues. Deletions cut 5 bases from V and 3 bases from J, with 5 bases between. As DNA, the CDR3 is TGTGCCAGCAGCGAAGTTGGAAACACCATATATTTT. It encodes CASSEVGNTIYF.

The genes are TRBV4-1 and TRBJ2-4, with D perhaps TRBD2 (5 bases). Germline values: CDR1 MGHRA, CDR2 YSYEKL. CDR3 length equals 17 residues. The V end was cut by 1 base, the J end by 1 base, with 14 bases between. CDR3 DNA: TGCGCCAGCAGCCAAGGAAACACCCGCGGGGCCAAAAACATTCAGTACTTC. It specifies CASSQGNTRGAKNIQYF.

The V and J genes are TRBV7-9 and TRBJ1-1, with D possibly TRBD1 on 6 matching bases. The CDR3 contains 16 residues. Germline CDR1 is SEHNR and CDR2 is FQNEAQ (reference sequence). V dropped 1 base and J dropped 1 base, with 13 bases sitting between them. The CDR3 DNA reads TGTGCCAGCAGCTTAGGTCCTCAGGGGCCGAACACTGAAGCTTTCTTT. As protein: CASSLGPQGPNTEAFF.

The CDR3 spells CASSSGGGLGELFF. The CDR3 DNA is TGTGCCAGCAGTTCCGGCGGGGGGCTCGGGGAGCTGTTTTTT. The chain links TRBV7-2 to TRBJ2-2; 8 bases match TRBD2. CDR3 size: 14 residues. Germline CDR1 SGHTA, CDR2 FQGNSA. Trimming cost V 6 bases and J 7 bases; bases outside gene matches: 7.

The rearrangement joins TRBV2 to TRBJ2-2, with a tentative D call TRBD1 (6 bases). V was trimmed by 4 bases and J by 4 bases, leaving 10 bases between them. This CDR3 is built from 14 residues. The germline CDR1 and CDR2 sequences are SNHLY and FYNNEI. CDR3 DNA: TGTGCCAGCAGTGTTCAGGGGTCCACCGGGGAGCTGTTTTTT. Its translation: CASSVQGSTGELFF.

The chain joins TRBV5-1 to TRBJ2-3, with TRBD1 as a possible D gene (6 bases). The V and J ends lost 4 bases and 2 bases respectively, with 17 bases between them. This CDR3 comprises 16 residues. Germline V gene lookup returns CDR1 SGHRS and CDR2 YFSETQ. For the CDR3, the DNA is TGCGCCAGCAGCGGTGTACAGGGTTTCAACACAGATACGCAGTATTTT. Translating gives CASSGVQGFNTDTQYF.

The V gene is TRBV12-5, the J gene TRBJ2-2; 9 nucleotides line up with TRBD1. V was clipped by 2 bases and J by 6 bases; unmatched bases: 13. The CDR3 consists of 18 residues. The germline CDR1 and CDR2 sequences are LGHNT and FRNRAP. The CDR3 coding sequence is TGTGCTAGTGGTTTGTTGGGGACAGGGTGGGGAGTCCCCGGGGAGCTGTTTTTT. It yields the protein CASGLLGTGWGVPGELFF.

The chain has TRBV10-1 and TRBJ2-7, with TRBD2 matching 7 bases. The V gene end was trimmed by 5 bases and the J gene end by 7 bases; junction bases not matched to a gene: 11. CDR1 and CDR2 (germline): WNHNN, SYGVQD (reference sequence). The CDR3 is made up of 14 amino acids. CDR3 sequence (DNA): TGCGCCAGCAGTCTCAACAGCGGGGCCGGAGAGCAGTACTTC. Translated: CASSLNSGAGEQYF.

The J gene is TRBJ1-1, the V gene TRBV5-1, with D uncertain. CDR3 length: 14 residues. Germline V lookup: CDR1 SGHRS, CDR2 YFSETQ. Trimming took 2 bases from V and 1 from J, leaving 9 bases between them. The CDR3 coding sequence is TGCGCCAGCAGCTTTTTTTCCGGGAACACTGAAGCTTTCTTT. Its protein is CASSFFSGNTEAFF.

This clone was counted a single time. This chain links TRBV28 with TRBJ1-4, with D perhaps matching TRBD1 (5 bases). The germline V gene has CDR1 MDHEN and CDR2 SYDVKM. This CDR3 is built from 13 residues. Deletions cut 2 bases from V and 7 bases from J, with 8 bases between. In DNA form, the CDR3 reads TGTGCCAGCAGTTTAGCAGGGAGTGAAAAACTGTTTTTT. This translates into CASSLAGSEKLFF.

The V and J genes are TRBV15 and TRBJ1-1; the D is unclear. The germline CDR1 and CDR2 sequences are LNHNV and YYDKDF (reference sequence). V was clipped by 1 base and J by 6 bases, with 9 bases between them. CDR3 length equals 13 residues. The CDR3 is CATSRGESAEAFF. The CDR3 DNA follows: TGTGCCACCAGCAGAGGGGAGAGCGCTGAAGCTTTCTTT.

The chain recombines TRBV7-2 with TRBJ1-2; D gene ambiguous. CDR3 length equals 14 residues. Germline V CDR1 and CDR2: SGHTA, FQGNSA. The V and J ends lost 5 bases and 4 bases respectively, with 14 bases between them. The CDR3 loop is CASSPPGLGYGYTF. The CDR3 bases are TGTGCCAGCAGCCCACCCGGCCTCGGCTATGGCTACACCTTC. Filled out from reference TRBV7-2 and TRBJ1-2, the complete variable domain reads GAGVSQSPSNKVTEKGKDVELRCDPISGHTALYWYRQSLGQGLEFLIYFQGNSAPDKSGLPSDRFSAERTGGSVSTLTIQRTQQEDSAVYLCASSPPGLGYGYTFGSGTRLTVV.

The chain has TRBV7-9 and TRBJ2-3; D possibly uses TRBD1 or TRBD2 (6 bases each). The CDR3 is 15 residues long. V shed 1 base and J shed 1 base, with 9 bases lying between them. The germline V gene encodes CDR1 SEHNR and CDR2 FQNEAQ (reference sequence). CDR3 nucleotide sequence: TGTGCCAGCAGCTTAGAGGGGGGCCGCACAGATACGCAGTATTTT. Translated, it gives CASSLEGGRTDTQYF.